The clone carrying this T cell receptor (beta chain) was found a few times. Its target is not known. Alloreactive TCRbeta sequences came from sequencing proliferating CFSE-low cells in the MLR. Assay: immunoSEQ multiplex PCR; the TCRdb copy retains only in-frame clones and omits some. The sample records nearly 650 clones, 50% to 65% being singletons. This sample is part of a study of T cell clones after liver transplantation. Trimming cost V 0 bases and J 4 bases; bases outside gene matches: 5. The CDR3 is 15 residues long. CDR1 SGHNT and CDR2 YYREEE come from the germline V gene (reference sequence). The receptor was derived from a human patient who received a liver transplant. The T cells may come from the graft donor. The material sequenced was CD4+ T cells from cultured PBMCs. The V call is TRBV5-4, the J call TRBJ1-2, with TRBD1 identical over 8 bases. As DNA, the CDR3 is TGTGCCAGCAGCTTGGCCGGACAGGGCGTCTATGGCTACACCTTC. Its translation: CASSLAGQGVYGYTF.